The 12 T cell receptor beta chains given below trace back to one sample, sequenced in a study of shared clonotypes between healthy human individuals. Repertoires were generated with immunoSEQ multiplex PCR, while TCRdb's copy carries only in-frame clones and drops some. The sample contains over a million clones, around 97% of which appear only once. The sample was naive CD4+ T cells sorted from blood. Indicated subset: CD45RA+ positively selected. The receptors were sampled from a man aged 30 to 39 in good health.

The J gene is TRBJ1-1, the V gene TRBV5-4; the D is unclear. The CDR3 sequence is 15 residues long. V was cut by 0 bases and J by 3 bases, with 12 bases left in between. Per the germline V gene, CDR1 is SGHNT and CDR2 is YYREEE (reference sequence). CDR3 in amino acids: CASSLASRVHTEAFF. The CDR3, as DNA: TGTGCCAGCAGCTTGGCGAGTAGGGTACACACTGAAGCTTTCTTT.

This sequence joins TRBV7-2 and TRBJ1-3; D remains unclear. V dropped 5 bases and J dropped 1 base, with 15 bases sitting between them. CDR3 length: 16 amino acids. Germline V gene sequence: CDR1 SGHTA, CDR2 FQGNSA. Here the CDR3 reads CASSKRLSASGNTIYF. CDR3 coding DNA: TGTGCCAGCAGCAAAAGACTGTCGGCATCTGGAAACACCATATATTTT. The variable domain in full, completed from reference TRBV7-2 and TRBJ1-3, reads GAGVSQSPSNKVTEKGKDVELRCDPISGHTALYWYRQSLGQGLEFLIYFQGNSAPDKSGLPSDRFSAERTGGSVSTLTIQRTQQEDSAVYLCASSKRLSASGNTIYFGEGSWLTVV.

The gene calls are TRBV10-3 and TRBJ1-5; the match to TRBD1 covers 8 bases. The germline CDR1 and CDR2 sequences are ENHRY and SYGVKD. CDR3 length: 14 amino acids. After removal of 6 bases from V and 7 bases from J, the junction contained 8 bases not matched to a gene. The CDR3 coding sequence is TGTGCCATCAGCGCTGGACAGGGAGGACAGCCCCAGCATTTT. Its translation: CAISAGQGGQPQHF.

V gene TRBV2 combines with J gene TRBJ2-1, with a tentative D call TRBD1 (5 bases). The germline V and J ends were trimmed by 4 bases and 8 bases, with 12 bases remaining between them. From germline, CDR1 is SNHLY and CDR2 FYNNEI. The CDR3 consists of 13 residues. The CDR3 region has the DNA TGTGCCAGCAGTGTAGGGGCTGTACATGAGCAGTTCTTC. Its protein is CASSVGAVHEQFF.

The rearrangement links TRBV30 to TRBJ2-7; 10 positions match TRBD1. CDR1 is GTSNPN, CDR2 SVGIG, per germline (reference sequence). The trim removed 8 bases at V and 6 bases at J, leaving 13 bases unmatched. The CDR3 sequence is 14 residues long. The DNA for the CDR3 is TGTGCCGGATACGACAGGGGGCGCGTTCTCGAGCAGTACTTC. It yields the protein CAGYDRGRVLEQYF.

J is TRBJ2-3 and V is TRBV4-3, with 11 bases lining up with TRBD1. Trimming at V came to 0 bases and at J to 6 bases, leaving 5 bases not matched to a gene. The CDR3 totals 16 residues. Germline-derived CDR1 and CDR2 are LGHNA and YSLEER. The CDR3 coding sequence is TGCGCCAGCAGCCAAGATTGGACAGGGGGCTCGGATACGCAGTATTTT. This codes for CASSQDWTGGSDTQYF.

The chain employs TRBV2 and TRBJ2-1; TRBD1 might be the D (5 bases). CDR1 and CDR2 (germline): SNHLY, FYNNEI. V lost 4 bases and J 0 bases, leaving 16 bases between the germline ends. This CDR3 spans 17 amino acids. The CDR3 loop is CASSGPDSTYSYNEQFF. CDR3 nucleotides: TGTGCCAGCAGTGGCCCAGACAGCACCTACTCCTACAATGAGCAGTTCTTC.

V and J are TRBV6-1 and TRBJ1-3; possible D gene TRBD1, 5 bases. Germline-derived CDR1 and CDR2 are MNHNS and SASEGT. With 4 bases removed from V and 5 bases from J, the gap between germline ends came to 18 bases. The CDR3 contains 16 residues. CDR3: CASSGPSGVYRNTIYF. CDR3 in DNA: TGTGCCAGCAGTGGTCCCTCGGGGGTATACAGAAACACCATATATTTT.

V is TRBV10-3 and J is TRBJ2-2; D remains ambiguous. V dropped 6 bases and J dropped 0 bases, with 8 bases sitting between them. The length of the CDR3 is 14 residues. CDR1 and CDR2 from the germline V gene are ENHRY and SYGVKD. This CDR3 is CAIRDGTNTGELFF. The CDR3 nucleotides read TGTGCCATCAGGGACGGTACGAACACCGGGGAGCTGTTTTTT.

This clone was recorded a few times. The rearrangement links TRBV2 to TRBJ2-3; D remains ambiguous. Germline loops: CDR1 SNHLY, CDR2 FYNNEI. This CDR3 has 16 residues. Trimming pared 6 bases from V and 0 bases from J, leaving 16 bases between. CDR3 coding DNA: TGTGCCAGCAGGGCTAGACATACCTCTAGCACAGATACGCAGTATTTT. Translating gives CASRARHTSSTDTQYF.

The chain joins TRBV5-4 to TRBJ2-3, with TRBD1 identical over 8 bases. The CDR3 length is 17 residues. V was pared by 4 bases and J by 0 bases, with 10 bases of the junction left unmatched. CDR1 SGHNT and CDR2 YYREEE come from the germline V gene (reference sequence). The CDR3 DNA sequence: TGTGCCAGCAGCCGGCGGGACAGGCAGACTAGCACAGATACGCAGTATTTT. Translation: CASSRRDRQTSTDTQYF.

This chain links TRBV19 with TRBJ2-6, with D uncertain. The CDR3 extends over 15 amino acids. The V end was cut by 5 bases, the J end by 4 bases, with 12 bases between. From germline, CDR1 is LNHDA and CDR2 SQIVND (reference sequence). CDR3 residues: CASSPLGSGANVLTF. For the CDR3, the DNA is TGTGCCAGTAGTCCGTTAGGGTCGGGGGCCAACGTCCTGACTTTC.